The clone carrying this T cell receptor (beta chain) was seen a few times. Its antigen is currently unknown. This sample is drawn from a study of brain T cells in children with intractable seizures. CDR3 length: 11 residues. The V and J ends lost 3 bases and 4 bases respectively, with 3 bases between them. Produced via immunoSEQ multiplex PCR; TCRdb's table is partial and in-frame only. The sample shows 75,000 to 80,000 clones, under 95% of them seen only once. Patients received at least one anti-epileptic drug before surgery. Findings of the study overall: Patients' HCMV serostatus was unknown; virus specificity rests on CDR3 similarity alone. Absence of clones before surgery may stem from lower sequencing depth.

The receptor was isolated from a boy under two years old with tuberous sclerosis and intractable seizures. This sample comprised peripheral blood, obtained at surgery. The chain joins TRBV12-3 or TRBV12-4 to TRBJ1-1; the D is unclear. The CDR3 DNA sequence: TGTGCCAGCAGTTTGTCCACTGAAGCTTTCTTT. Amino acid sequence: CASSLSTEAFF.